The clone carrying this T cell receptor beta chain has more than one count but fewer than ten. Its antigen remains unidentified. This could be a read error, since a much larger clone is one nucleotide away. Extraction of total RNA produced a minimum of 6 micrograms from each sample. The use of a sample-barcoded 5' primer and a J-beta primer mix characterized a second PCR of about 7 to 12 cycles. TCRdb reprocessed the 5' RACE reads via MiXCR and lists one record per CDR3 protein. The table lists 750,000 or so distinct CDR3 sequences, just under 25% of them singletons. The sample is drawn from a study of blood T cells in healthy people across ages. Study conclusions and caveats: Age brought a roughly linear fall in TCR beta diversity measured per million T cells.

Germline values: CDR1 KGHSH, CDR2 LQKENI. V shed 10 bases and J 4 bases; nucleotides not matched to a gene: 28. The CDR3 covers 20 residues. These data were likewise used in another study, on T cells of mothers and their children. That study reports: Material was donated by three healthy Caucasian mothers and their six children.

The sequenced sample consisted of blood. The chain combines TRBV18 with TRBJ2-3, with 8 bases that match TRBD2. The clonotype comes from a boy aged 5-17 years in good health. The CDR3 loop is CAISTTLFFHQRETPDTQYF. The CDR3 DNA sequence: TGTGCCATCTCCACCACCTTGTTTTTCCACCAGCGGGAGACCCCAGATACGCAGTATTTT.